Given below is one T cell receptor beta chain in context. This sample stems from a study of OX40 agonist ivuxolimab in advanced cancers. Generated by immunoSEQ multiplex PCR, the TCRdb table keeps only in-frame clones and is missing some. This sample has tens of thousands of clones; 90% to 95% occur once, and the top ten carry less than 20%. The V and J ends lost 2 bases and 5 bases respectively, with 10 bases between them. The CDR3 runs 14 residues. CDR1 and CDR2 (germline): SEHNR, FQNEAQ (reference sequence). The chain couples TRBV7-9 to TRBJ2-1; D is possibly TRBD1 (5 bases). The origin of this receptor is an adult with an advanced solid tumor such as melanoma, head and neck, liver or kidney cancer. The sequencing here drew on CD4+ or CD8+ T cells sorted from blood, taken in a trial of the OX40 agonist ivuxolimab. As DNA, the CDR3 is TGTGCCAGCAGCTTAATACCAGGGAACAATGAGCAGTTCTTC. This encodes CASSLIPGNNEQFF.